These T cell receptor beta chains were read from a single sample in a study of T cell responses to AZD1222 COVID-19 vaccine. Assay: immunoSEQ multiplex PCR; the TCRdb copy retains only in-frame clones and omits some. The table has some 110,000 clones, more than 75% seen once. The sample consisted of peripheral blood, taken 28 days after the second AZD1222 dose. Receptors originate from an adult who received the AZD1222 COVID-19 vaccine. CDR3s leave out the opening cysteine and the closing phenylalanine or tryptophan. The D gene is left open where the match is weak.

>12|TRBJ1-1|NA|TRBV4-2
ASSQDVRNTEAF
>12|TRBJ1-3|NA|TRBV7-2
ASSLKGDGNTIY
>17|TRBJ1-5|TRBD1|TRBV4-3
ASSLTRDRVLRSNQPQH
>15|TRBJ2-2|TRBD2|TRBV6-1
ASSVSISGRSTGELF
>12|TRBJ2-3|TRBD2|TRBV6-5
ASRLGGSGDTQY
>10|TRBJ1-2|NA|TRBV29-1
STTGSNYGYT
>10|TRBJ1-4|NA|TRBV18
VSGASNEKLF
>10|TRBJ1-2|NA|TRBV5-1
ASKSDNYGYT
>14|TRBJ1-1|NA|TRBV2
ASRNQQQSATTEAF
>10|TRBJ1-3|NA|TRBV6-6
ASSGQRDTIY
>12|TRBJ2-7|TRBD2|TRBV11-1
ASSQPGLATEQY
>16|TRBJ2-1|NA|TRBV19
ASSIDPPVSYSYNEQF
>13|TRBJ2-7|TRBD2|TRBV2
ASGRQRGASYEQY
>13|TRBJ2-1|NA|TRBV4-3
ASSGFRSAYNEQF
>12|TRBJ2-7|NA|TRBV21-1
ASSKEGTHYEQY
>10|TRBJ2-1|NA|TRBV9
ASRRAQGEQF
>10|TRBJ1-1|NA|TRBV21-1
ASSKGAWGAF
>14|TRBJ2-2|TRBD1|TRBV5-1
ASSLVGQSNTGELF